This TCR beta chain was retrieved from a study of cytomegalovirus exposure and HLA in healthy donors. PCR employed 60 Vbeta and 13 Jbeta primers. Assay: immunoSEQ multiplex PCR; the TCRdb copy retains only in-frame clones and omits some. This sample has fewer than 150,000 clones, with around 78% found just once. Points from the study as a whole: Reportedly, diagnosis of cytomegalovirus status by the classifier showed high specificity and sensitivity. The productive fraction for most TCR beta V segments was about 87% or about 30% in an earlier analysis.

This clone was counted between two and nine times. No antigen is known for it. V lost 1 base, J lost 8 bases, and 3 bases stayed unmatched. Germline V gene lookup returns CDR1 LGHNA and CDR2 YSLEER. This CDR3 is built from 13 residues. Sequenced material: PBMCs. This clonotype was sampled from a male donor in good health and CMV-seronegative. This rearrangement joins TRBV4-3 to TRBJ1-1, with TRBD1 matching over 8 bases. CDR3: CASSQGTGLEAFF. The CDR3 DNA is TGCGCCAGCAGCCAAGGGACAGGGTTGGAAGCTTTCTTT.